These 12 T cell receptor delta chains were sequenced from one sample in a study of γδ T cells in repeated Plasmodium falciparum infection. Bulk repertoires came from Vgamma9/Vdelta2+ or Vdelta2-negative gammadelta T cells flow-sorted from PBMC. TCRdb re-identified clones in the multiplex PCR reads via CATT. The table shows around 82,000 delta-chain clones, with 1.4% to 1.5% occurring only once. Specimen: gamma-delta T cells from blood. These receptor sequences come from a pool of human donors (malaria-infected and uninfected, not separated).

This clone was counted many times. With a far larger clone one base away, a read error is the likely cause. Other DNA sequences from this sample encode an identical CDR3 as well. The chain couples TRDV1 to TRDJ1, with 8 bases matching TRDD3. Trimming removed 2 bases from V and 8 bases from J; junction bases left unmatched: 22. Germline V gene data show CDR1 as TSWWSYY and CDR2 as QGS. The CDR3 sequence is 19 residues long. The CDR3 sequence: CALGEASSPNYWGGYKLIF. The CDR3 nucleotides read TGTGCTCTTGGGGAAGCGTCGAGCCCCAACTACTGGGGGGGCTACAAACTCATCTTT.

This clone was seen at least ten times. A far larger clone is off by one base, so a read error is likely. Other DNA sequences from this sample encode an identical CDR3 as well. The CDR3 bases are TGTGCTCTTGGGGTCGGGGCCGGGGGATTCTCTACCGATAAACTCATCTTT. The encoded protein is CALGVGAGGFSTDKLIF. The rearrangement joins TRDV1 to TRDJ1, with 7 bases aligning to TRDD3. Germline CDR1 TSWWSYY, CDR2 QGS. V lost 4 bases and J lost 2; bases outside the gene matches: 13. The CDR3 sequence is 17 residues long.

This clone has a handful of counts. The protein in TCRdb stems from a much larger clone and differs at residue 14 from this DNA's translation, likely a read error; here the protein is translated from the DNA. V gene TRDV2 combines with J gene TRDJ3; 13 nucleotides align to TRDD3. The J gene, missing from TCRdb, was assigned here through DNA to germline matching. The CDR3 loop spans 20 amino acids. Germline assignment: CDR1 GEAIGNYY and CDR2 EKD. The CDR3 nucleotides read TGTGCCTGTGACAGTACTGGGGGATACGCAAGCTCCTGGGGCACCCGACAGATGTTTTTC. Protein: CACDSTGGYASSWGTRQMFF.

This clone occurred many times. V is TRDV1 and J is TRDJ1; 8 positions agree with TRDD2. The J gene, not given by TCRdb, was assigned here from a germline match of the nucleotide sequence. This CDR3 spans 19 amino acids. The germline gives CDR1 TSWWSYY, CDR2 QGS. J was trimmed by 1 base and V by 4 bases; bases with no gene match: 17. In DNA form, the CDR3 reads TGTGCTCTTGGGGCATGCCTTCCTATTGACTGGGAGCTCACCGATAAACTCATCTTT. Translating gives CALGACLPIDWELTDKLIF.

For this clone: TCRdb assigns this DNA the protein of a much larger clone, which departs from its translation at residue 9; this likely reflects a read error, and the protein shown comes from translating the DNA. V is TRDV1 and J is TRDJ1; no reliable D call. No J gene was available from TCRdb, and it was assigned here by a germline match of the DNA. CDR3 length equals 17 residues. Trimming cost V 1 base and J 0 bases, with 15 bases left between them. CDR1 is TSWWSYY and CDR2 is QGS in the germline V gene. The CDR3 DNA follows: TGTGCTCTTGGGGAACCCCCGACTGAGTCGTACACCGATAAACTCATCTTT. It is translated as CALGEPPTESYTDKLIF.

This clone came up many times. In the same sample, other DNA sequences code for this CDR3. The CDR3 nucleotides read TGTGCTCTTGGGGAACTAGGCCCCAAACGGAGCGATAAACTCATCTTT. Protein product: CALGELGPKRSDKLIF. This rearrangement joins TRDV1 to TRDJ1; no clear D. Per the germline V gene, CDR1 is TSWWSYY and CDR2 is QGS. Trimming took off 0 bases at V and 4 bases at J, with 15 bases between the two ends. The CDR3 contains 16 residues.

On this clone: TCRdb records a much larger clone's protein for this DNA, with a difference at residue 10 that likely arises from a read error; the protein given is the translation of the DNA. The chain joins TRDV1 to TRDJ1; D possibly corresponds to TRDD3 (6 bases). V was shortened by 2 bases and J by 1 base, with 23 bases between the two germline ends. Germline CDR1 and CDR2: TSWWSYY and QGS. The CDR3 is 19 residues long. This CDR3 reads CALGERITRWIPPTDKLIF. The CDR3 nucleotides are TGTGCTCTTGGGGAAAGGATCACTAGGTGGATACCGCCCACCGATAAACTCATCTTT.

To note about this clone: With only one base between it and a far larger clone, this is likely a read error. Different DNA sequences within this sample yield the same CDR3. The rearrangement links TRDV3 to TRDJ1; D remains ambiguous. The CDR3 totals 17 residues. Germline V lookup: CDR1 TVYSNPD, CDR2 GDNSRS (reference sequence). Here the CDR3 DNA reads TGCGCCTCCAAGGCCTCTCCCTCCTCCCATTACACCGATAAACTCATCTTT. Translating gives CASKASPSSHYTDKLIF.

This clone has just a few counts. The amino acid sequence in TCRdb belongs to a much larger clone and departs from this DNA's translation at residue 17, likely a sequencing read error; the sequence shown is translated from the DNA. The V gene is TRDV1; the J gene was not called; the D call TRDD3 from the table was never checked on the DNA. The germline V gene encodes CDR1 TSWWSYY and CDR2 QGS. This CDR3 is built from 19 residues. This CDR3 is CALGELPRLGNTDPVEPIF. The CDR3 DNA follows: TGTGCTCTTGGGGAACTACCCCGTCTGGGGAATACGGACCCTGTGGAACCCATCTTT.

There are a few counts of this clone. A far larger clone is only one base removed, so a read error is likely. Within the sample, other DNA sequences also encode this same CDR3. The chain joins TRDV2 to TRDJ2; 11 bases fit TRDD3. No J gene was available from TCRdb, and it was assigned here by a germline match of the DNA. This CDR3 has 19 residues. Trimming cost V 1 base and J 1 base; bases outside gene matches: 10. Looked up from germline, CDR1 is GEAIGNYY and CDR2 is EKD. The CDR3 region has the DNA TGTGCCTGTGACACTTTGGACTGGGGGATAACCAATTTGACAGCACAACTCTTCTTT. This codes for CACDTLDWGITNLTAQLFF.

This clone was counted only a few times. TCRdb shows a much larger clone's protein in place of this DNA's translation, and the two differ at residue 19, likely through a read error; the protein shown is translated from the DNA. The CDR3 DNA reads as TGTGCCTGTGACATCGTCCCTTTGGGGATAGAAGCCTCCTGGGACACCCGACAGACGTTTTTC. Amino acid sequence: CACDIVPLGIEASWDTRQTFF. The rearrangement uses TRDV2 and TRDJ3; 7 bases map to TRDD3. The V gene's germline CDR1 is GEAIGNYY and CDR2 EKD. The length of the CDR3 is 21 residues.

This clone was detected a few times. The TCRdb protein, from a much larger clone, departs from this DNA's translation at residue 9, likely by read error; the protein shown derives from the DNA. This chain connects TRDV1 to TRDJ1, with TRDD3 matching 7 bases. This CDR3 has 22 amino acids. V was pared by 3 bases and J by 4 bases, with 29 bases of the junction left unmatched. Per germline, CDR1 TSWWSYY and CDR2 QGS. CDR3 residues: CALGEATRRGICCPLTGDKLIF. CDR3 bases: TGTGCTCTTGGGGAGGCTACGAGGCGGGGGATTTGCTGCCCGTTGACTGGCGATAAACTCATCTTT.